These 23 T cell receptor beta chains share one sample of origin, sequenced in a study of blood T cell repertoires in COVID-19 (TCRdb year 2020). The library was generated by the immunoSEQ multiplex PCR assay. The source is immuneACCESS, and TCRdb retained only in-frame sequences with V and J called. Part of the clones is not carried over; for the studies checked, unresolved V genes explain less than half of this, and the remainder is unexplained. Recorded for this sample are approximately 250,000 clones; approximately 90% of them occurred a single time. Clones ranked in the top ten supply roughly 2% of the sample. Material for sequencing was PBMCs or T cells enriched from blood (not recorded which). These receptors originate from a woman aged 55-69 years in a cohort exposed to, infected with or recovered from COVID-19 (not recorded which).

The chain links TRBV7-2 to TRBJ2-7; 8 nucleotides line up with TRBD1. CDR3 size: 14 residues. In germline, CDR1 is SGHTA, CDR2 FQGNSA. The junction had 5 bases not matched to a gene; V was cut back by 3 bases and J by 4 bases. The CDR3 region has the DNA TGTGCCAGCAGCTTCGCAGGGGGCGCATACGAGCAGTACTTC. It yields the protein CASSFAGGAYEQYF. The complete variable domain, with remaining parts taken from reference TRBV7-2 and TRBJ2-7, reads GAGVSQSPSNKVTEKGKDVELRCDPISGHTALYWYRQSLGQGLEFLIYFQGNSAPDKSGLPSDRFSAERTGGSVSTLTIQRTQQEDSAVYLCASSFAGGAYEQYFGPGTRLTVT.

V and J are TRBV30 and TRBJ1-4, with D perhaps TRBD1 (6 bases). The CDR3 loop spans 13 amino acids. The V end was cut by 1 base, the J end by 8 bases, with 11 bases between. The germline gives CDR1 GTSNPN, CDR2 SVGIG (reference sequence). CDR3 DNA: TGTGCCTGGAGTGGGCAGGGGTCCGAAAAACTGTTTTTT. Translation gives CAWSGQGSEKLFF.

V usage is TRBV28 and J usage is TRBJ1-2; weak D call: TRBD1 (6 bases). V lost 6 bases and J 5 bases, leaving 28 bases between the germline ends. Germline V lookup: CDR1 MDHEN, CDR2 SYDVKM. The CDR3 covers 18 residues. The CDR3, as DNA: TGTGCCAGCAGCGTGACTGACAGGCAAAGCTTATTCGGGTATGGCTACACCTTC. Translated: CASSVTDRQSLFGYGYTF.

The chain is built from TRBV7-3 and TRBJ1-2; TRBD1 might be the D (6 bases). V shed 0 bases and J shed 0 bases, with 8 bases lying between them. CDR1 is SGHTA and CDR2 is FQGTGA in the germline V gene. The CDR3 length is 15 residues. The CDR3 DNA sequence: TGTGCCAGCAGCTTAACACAGGGCTCTAACTATGGCTACACCTTC. It codes for CASSLTQGSNYGYTF.

The chain is built from TRBV7-9 and TRBJ2-5; TRBD2 matches at 12 bases. The CDR3 contains 19 residues. CDR1 and CDR2 from the germline V gene are SEHNR and FQNEAQ (reference sequence). V was pared by 1 base and J by 1 base, with 10 bases of the junction left unmatched. The CDR3 DNA sequence: TGTGCCAGCAGCTTAGTAGTGACTAGCGGGAGAGGCGGCCAAGAGACCCAGTACTTC. This translates into CASSLVVTSGRGGQETQYF.

The chain couples TRBV18 to TRBJ2-3, with a weak D call TRBD2 (5 bases). This CDR3 comprises 14 residues. V was cut by 0 bases and J by 7 bases, with 11 bases left in between. From germline, CDR1 is KGHSH and CDR2 LQKENI. The CDR3 region has the DNA TGTGCCAGCTCACCACCGAGGGAAATAAATACGCAGTATTTT. Its protein is CASSPPREINTQYF.

The rearrangement uses TRBV7-3 and TRBJ2-1; 7 nucleotides line up with TRBD2. Germline lookup yields CDR1 SGHTA and CDR2 FQGTGA. CDR3 size: 16 residues. V lost 1 base, J lost 7 bases, and 10 bases stayed unmatched. The CDR3 region is CASSLNTGGSLNEQFF. The DNA of the CDR3 is TGTGCCAGCAGCTTAAATACCGGGGGGTCCCTGAATGAGCAGTTCTTC.

The chain uses TRBV28 and TRBJ1-3; 7 bases match TRBD1. The CDR3 extends over 16 amino acids. Losses at the gene ends were 6 bases for V and 1 base for J; bases not matched to a gene: 9. Germline CDR1 is MDHEN and CDR2 is SYDVKM. Written as DNA, the CDR3 is TGTGCCAGCAGCACCGGGACAGTATTATCTGGAAACACCATATATTTT. It translates to CASSTGTVLSGNTIYF.

The chain has TRBV20-1 and TRBJ2-7; the D is unclear. The CDR3 has 10 residues. Germline V gene data show CDR1 as DFQATT and CDR2 as SNEGSKA (reference sequence). V lost 4 bases, J lost 1 base, and 2 bases lay in between. This CDR3 reads CSATSYEQYF. For the CDR3, the DNA is TGCAGTGCTACTTCCTACGAGCAGTACTTC.

The genes are TRBV19 and TRBJ2-7, with TRBD1 matching 8 bases. V trimming: 6 bases; J trimming: 3 bases; junction bases outside the gene matches: 10. This CDR3 is 15 amino acids long. The germline CDR1 and CDR2 sequences are LNHDA and SQIVND (reference sequence). The CDR3 is CASSYGQGGVYEQYF. The CDR3 bases are TGTGCCAGTAGCTACGGACAGGGAGGTGTCTACGAGCAGTACTTC. Supplemented by reference TRBV19 and TRBJ2-7, the full variable domain reads DGGITQSPKYLFRKEGQNVTLSCEQNLNHDAMYWYRQDPGQGLRLIYYSQIVNDFQKGDIAEGYSVSREKKESFPLTVTSAQKNPTAFYLCASSYGQGGVYEQYFGPGTRLTVT.

This clone was seen a handful of times. This chain uses TRBV11-2 with TRBJ1-5; 9 bases align to TRBD1. The CDR3 length is 14 residues. V shed 2 bases and J 7 bases; nucleotides not matched to a gene: 3. CDR1 and CDR2 (germline): SGHAT, FQNNGV. The CDR3 nucleotides are TGTGCCAGCAGCTTAACAGGGGGCGAGCAGCCCCAGCATTTT. This sequence encodes CASSLTGGEQPQHF.

The chain couples TRBV6-5 to TRBJ2-3; 8 bases are a match to TRBD2. CDR3 length: 15 amino acids. Germline CDR1 reads MNHEY; CDR2 reads SVGAGI. V dropped 4 bases and J dropped 4; count of bases not matched to a gene: 7. The CDR3 nucleotides are TGTGCCAGCAGTTTAAAAGCGGGAGTCGCAGATACGCAGTATTTT. Amino acids: CASSLKAGVADTQYF.

This chain joins TRBV18 and TRBJ2-1; D is unresolved. V dropped 4 bases and J dropped 2 bases, with 6 bases sitting between them. Germline V gene sequence: CDR1 KGHSH, CDR2 LQKENI. The CDR3 totals 13 residues. The CDR3 coding sequence is TGTGCCAGCTCACGAGGAACCTACAATGAGCAGTTCTTC. Encoded protein: CASSRGTYNEQFF.

The chain joins TRBV28 to TRBJ2-7; D may be TRBD2 (5 bases). V was trimmed by 6 bases and J by 1 base, leaving 13 bases between them. Germline CDR1 and CDR2: MDHEN and SYDVKM. There are 14 residues in the CDR3. The CDR3 loop reads CASSTPGLSYEQYF. In nucleotides, the CDR3 is TGTGCCAGCAGCACGCCCGGACTTTCCTACGAGCAGTACTTC.

V gene TRBV5-1 combines with J gene TRBJ2-5; TRBD1 matches at 8 bases. This CDR3 comprises 17 residues. CDR1 SGHRS and CDR2 YFSETQ come from the germline V gene. J gave up 4 bases and V 3 bases, and 14 bases lay outside the gene matches. CDR3 nucleotides: TGCGCCAGCAGCTGGGGTCAGGGGGCAGTATTATCAGAGACCCAGTACTTC. Translating gives CASSWGQGAVLSETQYF.

CDR3 protein: CASRPGQGAHGYTF. The CDR3, as DNA: TGTGCCAGCAGGCCGGGACAGGGGGCTCATGGCTACACCTTC. The rearrangement joins TRBV6-4 to TRBJ1-2; 12 positions match TRBD1. Trimming at V came to 6 bases and at J to 6 bases, leaving 5 bases not matched to a gene. Germline CDR1 reads MRHNA; CDR2 reads SNTAGT. The CDR3 extends over 14 amino acids.

The V gene is TRBV18, the J gene TRBJ2-1; D remains ambiguous. Looked up from germline, CDR1 is KGHSH and CDR2 is LQKENI. Trimming shortened V by 2 bases and J by 6 bases, and 20 bases separated the two germline ends. The CDR3 contains 17 residues. This CDR3 reads CASSPTLTYTSGNEQFF. The CDR3 DNA is TGTGCCAGCTCACCAACCTTGACTTACACCTCCGGCAATGAGCAGTTCTTC.

The gene calls are TRBV7-2 and TRBJ1-4, with a tentative D call TRBD1 (5 bases). Trimming left V 4 bases short and J 10 bases short, with 16 bases between. CDR1 is SGHTA, CDR2 FQGNSA, per germline. The CDR3 length is 14 residues. This CDR3 reads CASSSQGFSGKLFF. The CDR3, as DNA: TGTGCCAGCAGCTCGCAGGGATTTTCGGGAAAACTGTTTTTT. The entire variable domain, with the rest obtained from reference TRBV7-2 and TRBJ1-4, is as follows: GAGVSQSPSNKVTEKGKDVELRCDPISGHTALYWYRQSLGQGLEFLIYFQGNSAPDKSGLPSDRFSAERTGGSVSTLTIQRTQQEDSAVYLCASSSQGFSGKLFFGSGTQLSVL.

The chain links TRBV6-5 to TRBJ1-1, with D possibly being TRBD1 (5 bases). CDR3 length equals 14 residues. Germline-derived CDR1 and CDR2 are MNHEY and SVGAGI. V lost 5 bases, J lost 4 bases, and 14 bases lay in between. The CDR3 coding sequence is TGTGCCAGCAGTCCCCGGGGGGGGAGCACTGAAGCTTTCTTT. It translates to CASSPRGGSTEAFF.

The chain links TRBV5-1 to TRBJ2-7; D is possibly TRBD1 (6 bases). With 5 bases removed from V and 5 bases from J, the gap between germline ends came to 14 bases. CDR3 length: 13 residues. In germline, CDR1 is SGHRS, CDR2 YFSETQ. The CDR3 loop is CASRVTGSHEQYF. The CDR3 DNA sequence: TGCGCCAGCAGAGTTACAGGGTCCCACGAGCAGTACTTC.

The V gene is TRBV4-1, the J gene TRBJ2-7; D perhaps matches TRBD1 (5 bases). This CDR3 contains 18 residues. The ends were cut back, 0 bases at V and 0 bases at J, with 18 bases in the middle. CDR1 is MGHRA, CDR2 YSYEKL, per germline. CDR3 residues: CASSQDPVGASSSYEQYF. CDR3 coding DNA: TGCGCCAGCAGCCAAGATCCGGTTGGGGCTTCGAGCTCCTACGAGCAGTACTTC.

The chain employs TRBV5-1 and TRBJ1-3; no definite D call. This CDR3 is 15 amino acids long. CDR1 SGHRS and CDR2 YFSETQ come from the germline V gene. V lost 3 bases and J 0 bases, leaving 10 bases between the germline ends. CDR3 loop: CASSSKQSSGNTIYF. The DNA for the CDR3 is TGCGCCAGCAGCTCGAAACAGAGCTCTGGAAACACCATATATTTT.

This chain links TRBV7-2 with TRBJ2-7; 10 bases align to TRBD1. The ends lost 1 base at V and 3 bases at J; junction bases unmatched: 12. Germline CDR1 SGHTA, CDR2 FQGNSA. The CDR3 contains 18 residues. CDR3: CASSLGGNHGTGVYEQYF. CDR3 sequence (DNA): TGTGCCAGCAGCTTAGGGGGGAATCACGGGACAGGGGTCTACGAGCAGTACTTC.